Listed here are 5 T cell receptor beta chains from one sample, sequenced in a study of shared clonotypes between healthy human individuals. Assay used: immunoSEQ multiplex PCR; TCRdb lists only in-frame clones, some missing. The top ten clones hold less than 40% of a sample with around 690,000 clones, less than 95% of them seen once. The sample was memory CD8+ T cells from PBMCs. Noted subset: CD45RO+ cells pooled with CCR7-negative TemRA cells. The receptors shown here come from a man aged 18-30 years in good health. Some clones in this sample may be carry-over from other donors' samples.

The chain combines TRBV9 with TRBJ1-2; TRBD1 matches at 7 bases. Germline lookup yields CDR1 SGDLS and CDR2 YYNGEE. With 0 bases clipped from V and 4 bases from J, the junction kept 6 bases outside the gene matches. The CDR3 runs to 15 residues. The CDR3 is CASSVGDRVGYGYTF. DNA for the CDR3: TGTGCCAGCAGCGTAGGGGACAGAGTAGGCTATGGCTACACCTTC.

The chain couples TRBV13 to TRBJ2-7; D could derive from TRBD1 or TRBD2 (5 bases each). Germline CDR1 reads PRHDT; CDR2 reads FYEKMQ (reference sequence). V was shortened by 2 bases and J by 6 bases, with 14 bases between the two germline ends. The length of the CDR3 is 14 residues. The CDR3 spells CASSLKYSGLEQYF. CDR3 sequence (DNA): TGTGCCAGCAGCTTAAAGTATTCGGGGCTCGAGCAGTACTTC.

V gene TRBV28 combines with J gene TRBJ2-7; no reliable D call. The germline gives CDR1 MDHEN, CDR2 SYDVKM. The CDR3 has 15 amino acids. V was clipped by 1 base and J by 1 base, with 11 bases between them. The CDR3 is CASSLFIGGSYEQYF. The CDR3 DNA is TGTGCCAGCAGTTTATTTATCGGTGGGTCCTACGAGCAGTACTTC. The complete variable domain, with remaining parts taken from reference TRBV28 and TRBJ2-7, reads DVKVTQSSRYLVKRTGEKVFLECVQDMDHENMFWYRQDPGLGLRLIYFSYDVKMKEKGDIPEGYSVSREKKERFSLILESASTNQTSMYLCASSLFIGGSYEQYFGPGTRLTVT.

This CDR3 reads CASNRPFTEQYF. CDR3 bases: TGTGCCAGCAATCGTCCGTTTACAGAGCAGTACTTC. This rearrangement joins TRBV6-5 to TRBJ2-7, with D uncertain. Germline lookup yields CDR1 MNHEY and CDR2 SVGAGI. CDR3 length: 12 amino acids. The V end was cut by 7 bases, the J end by 7 bases, with 14 bases between.

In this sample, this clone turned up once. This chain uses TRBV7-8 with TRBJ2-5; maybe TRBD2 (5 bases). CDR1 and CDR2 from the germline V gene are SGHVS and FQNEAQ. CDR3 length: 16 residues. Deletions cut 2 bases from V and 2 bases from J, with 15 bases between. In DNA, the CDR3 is TGTGCCAGCAGCTTATTGACGGGAAAAGATCAAGAGACCCAGTACTTC. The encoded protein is CASSLLTGKDQETQYF.